Presented here are 24 T cell receptor beta chains from one specimen sequenced in a study of T cell changes during pregnancy in multiple sclerosis. Assay used: immunoSEQ multiplex PCR; TCRdb lists only in-frame clones, some missing. The top ten hold roughly 5% of the sample, which has just over 40,000 clones, 75% to 90% seen once. This material consisted of peripheral blood, taken in the first trimester of pregnancy. These receptors were obtained from a female donor in good health, enrolled as a control in a pregnancy study.

This chain connects TRBV7-9 to TRBJ1-2; TRBD1 might be the D (6 bases). Germline V lookup: CDR1 SEHNR, CDR2 FQNEAQ (reference sequence). The CDR3 extends over 16 amino acids. Trimming removed 6 bases from V and 9 bases from J, with 26 bases in between. The CDR3 nucleotides are TGTGCCAGCAGATCGGGTCCGTCAGGACAGACTCTTAGCTACACCTTC. This encodes CASRSGPSGQTLSYTF.

The chain combines TRBV7-7 with TRBJ2-7, with D possibly matching TRBD1 (5 bases). The germline V and J ends were trimmed by 5 bases and 6 bases, with 14 bases remaining between them. Germline values: CDR1 SSHAT, CDR2 FNYEAQ (reference sequence). This CDR3 comprises 13 residues. In nucleotides, the CDR3 is TGTGCCAGCAGCCAGGGCCTCTTCGGCGAGCAGTACTTC. It specifies CASSQGLFGEQYF.

The genes are TRBV5-1 and TRBJ2-7; the D is unclear. Trimming stripped 2 bases from V and 7 bases from J, with 13 bases between. This CDR3 has 13 residues. Germline V gives CDR1 SGHRS, CDR2 YFSETQ. The chain's CDR3 is CASSFSPSGEQYF. The DNA of the CDR3 is TGCGCCAGCAGCTTTAGCCCCAGTGGAGAGCAGTACTTC.

V gene TRBV2 combines with J gene TRBJ2-5, with 7 bases that match TRBD2. The junction had 4 bases not matched to a gene; V was cut back by 4 bases and J by 2 bases. This CDR3 is 14 amino acids long. Germline values: CDR1 SNHLY, CDR2 FYNNEI. In DNA, the CDR3 is TGTGCCAGCAGTGGGGGGGGAGGACAAGAGACCCAGTACTTC. It encodes CASSGGGGQETQYF.

V is TRBV19 and J is TRBJ1-2; 11 bases line up with TRBD1. CDR1 is LNHDA, CDR2 SQIVND, per germline (reference sequence). V shed 4 bases and J 6 bases; nucleotides not matched to a gene: 10. The CDR3 covers 16 residues. The CDR3 coding sequence is TGTGCCAGTAGTACCCCGGGACAGGGGGAGGGAAATGGCTACACCTTC. This codes for CASSTPGQGEGNGYTF.

The rearrangement joins TRBV5-1 to TRBJ1-2; 9 bases map to TRBD1. The CDR3 is made up of 13 amino acids. The V segment lost 4 bases and the J segment 8 bases; nucleotides outside the gene matches: 6. Looked up from germline, CDR1 is SGHRS and CDR2 is YFSETQ. The CDR3 DNA reads TGCGCCAGCAGCCTACAGGGGGCGCCGGGCTACACCTTC. Translation gives CASSLQGAPGYTF.

A single count supports this clone. The V and J genes are TRBV5-4 and TRBJ2-3, with D unresolved. V gave up 9 bases and J gave up 0 bases, with 11 bases separating them. This CDR3 comprises 13 residues. From germline, CDR1 is SGHNT and CDR2 YYREEE (reference sequence). The CDR3 region is CANSDSSTDTQYF. In nucleotides, the CDR3 is TGTGCCAACTCCGATTCCAGCACAGATACGCAGTATTTT.

The genes are TRBV7-3 and TRBJ1-5; D perhaps matches TRBD1 (5 bases). CDR1 and CDR2 (germline): SGHTA, FQGTGA. V was clipped by 4 bases and J by 3 bases, with 7 bases between them. The CDR3 runs to 13 residues. Here the CDR3 reads CASSWTPNQPQHF. The CDR3 DNA is TGTGCCAGCAGCTGGACACCCAATCAGCCCCAGCATTTT.

A note on this clone: The sample contains more than one DNA sequence encoding this CDR3. The CDR3 spells CASSPTGRGNMNTEAFF. CDR3 in DNA: TGTGCCAGCAGTCCTACGGGCAGGGGGAACATGAACACTGAAGCTTTCTTT. V is TRBV7-3 and J is TRBJ1-1; TRBD1 agrees at 7 bases. The CDR3 has 17 residues. V lost 6 bases and J lost 0; bases outside the gene matches: 13. The germline V gene encodes CDR1 SGHTA and CDR2 FQGTGA.

This chain connects TRBV15 to TRBJ2-3, with TRBD2 matching over 13 bases. CDR3 length: 16 amino acids. Losses at the gene ends were 5 bases for V and 5 bases for J; bases not matched to a gene: 7. Germline values: CDR1 LNHNV, CDR2 YYDKDF (reference sequence). The CDR3 DNA sequence: TGTGCCACCAGCGACGGGACTAGCGGGGTGGGAGATACGCAGTATTTT. Residues: CATSDGTSGVGDTQYF.

The chain couples TRBV21-1 to TRBJ1-2. TRBV21-1 is a listed pseudogene. This CDR3 has 15 residues. The DNA for the CDR3 is TGTGCCAGCAGCCACCGGGCGGGGATCAGGTATGGCTACACCTTC. This translates into CASSHRAGIRYGYTF.

This rearrangement joins TRBV12-5 to TRBJ2-3; D is possibly TRBD1 (5 bases). V was pared by 3 bases and J by 6 bases, with 10 bases between. The CDR3 is made up of 13 amino acids. Germline lookup yields CDR1 LGHNT and CDR2 FRNRAP. CDR3 in amino acids: CASGFSNRDTQYF. CDR3 sequence (DNA): TGTGCTAGTGGTTTTTCCAACAGGGATACGCAGTATTTT.

J is TRBJ2-2 and V is TRBV5-6; the match to TRBD2 covers 10 bases. This CDR3 spans 17 amino acids. With V trimmed by 0 bases and J by 5 bases, 7 bases remained unmatched. Germline CDR1 and CDR2: SGHDT and YYEEEE. The DNA of the CDR3 is TGTGCCAGCAGCTTGGGGCAGGGACTAGCGACTACCGGGGAGCTGTTTTTT. It codes for CASSLGQGLATTGELFF.

A remark on this clone: Additional DNA sequences in this sample encode the identical CDR3. This chain links TRBV6-5 with TRBJ2-5; TRBD1 matches at 11 bases. The CDR3 totals 16 residues. Losses at the gene ends were 0 bases for V and 4 bases for J; bases not matched to a gene: 4. Germline V gene lookup returns CDR1 MNHEY and CDR2 SVGAGI. CDR3 DNA: TGTGCCAGCAGTTACTCGAGGACAGGGGGCGGAGAGACCCAGTACTTC. This codes for CASSYSRTGGGETQYF.

The chain combines TRBV12-5 with TRBJ2-1; TRBD2 might be the D (5 bases). Germline values: CDR1 LGHNT, CDR2 FRNRAP. V was pared by 6 bases and J by 6 bases, with 9 bases between. This CDR3 contains 12 residues. CDR3 nucleotides: TGTGCTAGTGGGCCGAGCGGCAATGAGCAGTTCTTC. Translation gives CASGPSGNEQFF.

The chain recombines TRBV2 with TRBJ2-7; possibly TRBD1 for D (6 bases). V lost 7 bases to trimming and J lost 3 bases, with 13 bases between them. Germline V gene data show CDR1 as SNHLY and CDR2 as FYNNEI. This CDR3 is 13 amino acids long. The CDR3 bases are TGTGCCAGCACCGGTGTCAGGGGCTACGAGCAGTACTTC. Translation: CASTGVRGYEQYF.

The chain is built from TRBV27 and TRBJ1-2; D is undetermined. Trimming took off 10 bases at V and 4 bases at J, with 25 bases between the two ends. This CDR3 has 16 residues. Germline CDR1 reads MNHEY; CDR2 reads SMNVEV (reference sequence). The CDR3 coding sequence is TGTGCCACCGCGTCTTCCAGACTGCCCTTTGGCTATGGCTACACCTTC. Amino acids: CATASSRLPFGYGYTF.

The genes are TRBV6-4 and TRBJ1-1; perhaps TRBD1 as D (5 bases). The CDR3 consists of 15 residues. With 0 bases removed from V and 4 bases from J, the gap between germline ends came to 12 bases. Germline CDR1 reads MRHNA; CDR2 reads SNTAGT. The CDR3 sequence is CASSDSAGGATEAFF. DNA of the CDR3: TGTGCCAGCAGTGACTCGGCGGGGGGAGCCACTGAAGCTTTCTTT.

The rearrangement links TRBV7-8 to TRBJ1-2, with TRBD1 matching 9 bases. CDR1 is SGHVS and CDR2 is FQNEAQ in the germline V gene. The V gene end was trimmed by 6 bases and the J gene end by 7 bases; junction bases not matched to a gene: 12. CDR3 length equals 15 residues. CDR3 sequence: CASRSTRGQGGGYTF. CDR3 sequence (DNA): TGTGCCAGCAGAAGTACCCGGGGACAGGGTGGTGGCTACACCTTC.

This chain uses TRBV10-3 with TRBJ2-1; D is perhaps TRBD2 (6 bases). The CDR3 contains 15 residues. The germline V gene encodes CDR1 ENHRY and CDR2 SYGVKD. Trimming pared 3 bases from V and 4 bases from J, leaving 13 bases between. DNA for the CDR3: TGTGCCATCAGTGATTTAACGAGCGGGTACAATGAGCAGTTCTTC. Amino acids: CAISDLTSGYNEQFF.

The chain is built from TRBV11-3 and TRBJ2-3; a weak D match, TRBD1 (5 bases). Trimming removed 3 bases from V and 2 bases from J, with 12 bases in between. The CDR3 is made up of 15 amino acids. Germline lookup yields CDR1 SGHNT and CDR2 YENEEA. In DNA form, the CDR3 reads TGTGCCAGCAGCTTGGGCAGGGAAAACACAGATACGCAGTATTTT. Translated, it gives CASSLGRENTDTQYF.

The chain joins TRBV5-6 to TRBJ2-3, with 7 bases lining up with TRBD1. The junction had 3 bases not matched to a gene; V was cut back by 0 bases and J by 2 bases. Germline loops: CDR1 SGHDT, CDR2 YYEEEE. The CDR3 length is 15 residues. CDR3 region: CASSLEGAFTDTQYF. The CDR3 nucleotides read TGTGCCAGCAGCTTGGAGGGGGCCTTCACAGATACGCAGTATTTT.

The rearrangement joins TRBV5-1 to TRBJ2-3; D ambiguous. Germline V gene data show CDR1 as SGHRS and CDR2 as YFSETQ. With 5 bases removed from V and 0 bases from J, the gap between germline ends came to 13 bases. The CDR3 is made up of 15 amino acids. The CDR3 coding sequence is TGCGCCAGCAGTTCGGCGGTTACTAGCACAGATACGCAGTATTTT. It encodes CASSSAVTSTDTQYF.

This chain uses TRBV6-5 with TRBJ1-2; D unclear. The V gene lost 6 bases and the J gene lost 0 bases, with 11 bases spanning the gap. CDR3 length equals 14 residues. Germline V gives CDR1 MNHEY, CDR2 SVGAGI. The CDR3 reads CASRETGTNYGYTF. CDR3 nucleotide sequence: TGTGCCAGCAGGGAGACCGGAACTAACTATGGCTACACCTTC.